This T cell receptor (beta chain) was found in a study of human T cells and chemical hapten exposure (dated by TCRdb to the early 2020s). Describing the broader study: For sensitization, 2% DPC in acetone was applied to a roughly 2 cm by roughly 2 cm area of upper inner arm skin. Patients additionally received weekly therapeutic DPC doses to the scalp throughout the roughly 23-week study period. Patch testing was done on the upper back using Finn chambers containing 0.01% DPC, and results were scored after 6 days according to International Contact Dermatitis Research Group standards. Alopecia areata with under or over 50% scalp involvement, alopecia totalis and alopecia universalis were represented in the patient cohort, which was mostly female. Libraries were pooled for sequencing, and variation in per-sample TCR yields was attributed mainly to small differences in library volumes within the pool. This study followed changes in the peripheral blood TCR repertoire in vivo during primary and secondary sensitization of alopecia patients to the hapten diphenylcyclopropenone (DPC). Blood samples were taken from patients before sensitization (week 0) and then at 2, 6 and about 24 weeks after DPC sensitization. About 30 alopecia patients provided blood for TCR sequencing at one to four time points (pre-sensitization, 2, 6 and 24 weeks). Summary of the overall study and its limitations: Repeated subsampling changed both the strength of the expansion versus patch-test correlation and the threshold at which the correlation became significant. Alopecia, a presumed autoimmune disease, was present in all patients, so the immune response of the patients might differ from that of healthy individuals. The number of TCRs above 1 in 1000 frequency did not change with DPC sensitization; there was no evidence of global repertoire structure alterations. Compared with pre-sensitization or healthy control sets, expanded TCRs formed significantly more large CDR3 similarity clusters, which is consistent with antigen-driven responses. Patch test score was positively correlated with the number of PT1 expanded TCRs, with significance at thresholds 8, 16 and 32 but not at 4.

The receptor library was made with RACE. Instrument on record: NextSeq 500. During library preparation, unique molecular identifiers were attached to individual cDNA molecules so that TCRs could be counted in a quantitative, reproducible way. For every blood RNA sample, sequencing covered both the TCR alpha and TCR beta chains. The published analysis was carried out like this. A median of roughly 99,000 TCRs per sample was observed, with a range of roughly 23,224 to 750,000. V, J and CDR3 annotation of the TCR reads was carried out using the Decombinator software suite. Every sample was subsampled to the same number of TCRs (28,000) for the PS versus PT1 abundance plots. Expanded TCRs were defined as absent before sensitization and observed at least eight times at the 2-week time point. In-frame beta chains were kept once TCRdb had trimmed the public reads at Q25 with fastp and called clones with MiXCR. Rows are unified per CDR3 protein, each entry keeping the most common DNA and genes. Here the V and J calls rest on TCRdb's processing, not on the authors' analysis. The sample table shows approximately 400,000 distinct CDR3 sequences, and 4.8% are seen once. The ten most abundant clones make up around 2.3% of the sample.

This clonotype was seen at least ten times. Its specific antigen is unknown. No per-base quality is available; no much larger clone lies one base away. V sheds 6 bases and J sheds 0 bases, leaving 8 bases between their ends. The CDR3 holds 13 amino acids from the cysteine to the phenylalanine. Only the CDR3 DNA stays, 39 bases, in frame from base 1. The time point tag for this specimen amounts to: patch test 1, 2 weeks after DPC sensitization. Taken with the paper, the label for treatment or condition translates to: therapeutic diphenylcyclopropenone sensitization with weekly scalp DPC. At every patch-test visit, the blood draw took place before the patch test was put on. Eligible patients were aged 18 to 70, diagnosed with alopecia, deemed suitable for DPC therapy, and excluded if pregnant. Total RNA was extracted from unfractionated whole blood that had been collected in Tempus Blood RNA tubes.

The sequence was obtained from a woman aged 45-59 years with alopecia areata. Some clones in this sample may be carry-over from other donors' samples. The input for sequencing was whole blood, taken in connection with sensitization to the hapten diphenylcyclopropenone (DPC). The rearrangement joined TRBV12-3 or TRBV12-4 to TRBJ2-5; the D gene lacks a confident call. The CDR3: CASRSRNQETQYF. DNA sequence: TGTGCCAGCAGGTCTAGGAACCAAGAGACCCAGTACTTC.